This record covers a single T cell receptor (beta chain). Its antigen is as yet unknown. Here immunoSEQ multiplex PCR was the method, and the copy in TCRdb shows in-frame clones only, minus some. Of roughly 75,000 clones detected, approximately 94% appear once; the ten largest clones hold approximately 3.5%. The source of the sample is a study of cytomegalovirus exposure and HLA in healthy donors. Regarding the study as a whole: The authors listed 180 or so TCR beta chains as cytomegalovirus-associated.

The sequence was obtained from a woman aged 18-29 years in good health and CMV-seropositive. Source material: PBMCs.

CDR3 sequence reads: CASSHPEDRLSYEQYF. For the CDR3, the DNA is TGTGCCAGCAGCCATCCCGAGGACAGACTATCCTACGAGCAGTACTTC. This chain links TRBV5-5 with TRBJ2-7; weak D call: TRBD1 (6 bases). CDR1 is SGHKS and CDR2 is YYEKEE in the germline V gene (reference sequence). V lost 4 bases and J 1 base, leaving 18 bases between the germline ends. The CDR3 runs 16 residues.